There are a few counts of the clone carrying this TCR beta chain. Using its own MiXCR run on the reads, TCRdb lists one record per CDR3 protein. The sample consists of some 300,000 distinct CDR3 sequences, roughly 13% of them appearing once. The sample originates from a study of T cell repertoires in cytomegalovirus infection. What was sequenced was PBMCs. The receptor was isolated from a human donor in good health (CMV status not recorded). Some clones in this sample may be carry-over from other donors' samples.

CDR3 sequence (DNA): TGTGCCAGTGCCGGATGGGCGGCAGAAGCTTTCTTT. Protein: CASAGWAAEAFF. V gene TRBV19 combines with J gene TRBJ1-1, with D hard to call. This CDR3 has 12 residues. Germline values: CDR1 LNHDA, CDR2 SQIVND (reference sequence). Trimming left V 8 bases short and J 8 bases short, with 15 bases between.